A single sample is the source of the 30 T cell receptor beta chains below, sequenced in a study of blood T cell repertoires in COVID-19 (dated by TCRdb to about 2020). Library method: the immunoSEQ multiplex PCR assay. TCRdb took over this immuneACCESS table, retaining in-frame rearrangements with V and J assigned. Such tables are incomplete; in checked studies, under half of the missing clones stem from an unresolved V gene, and the remainder is unexplained. This sample comprises tens of thousands of clones, around 87% of them detected only once. The biggest ten clones account for around 7.4% of the sample. The sequenced material came from peripheral blood. All receptors derive from a human donor with acute or convalescent COVID-19. The donor label of this sample is uncertain.

The CDR3 coding sequence is TGCAGCGTTGAAGGGATCCTCGACAGGGGAAGATCACGACTCTATGGCTACACCTTC. It translates to CSVEGILDRGRSRLYGYTF. V and J are TRBV29-1 and TRBJ1-2, with 8 bases matching TRBD1. Trimming removed 1 base from V and 4 bases from J; junction bases left unmatched: 20. The CDR3 consists of 19 residues. Looked up from germline, CDR1 is SQVTM and CDR2 is ANQGSEA.

The CDR3 sequence: CAISESIVGGEEQFF. The CDR3 DNA reads as TGTGCCATCAGTGAGTCGATTGTTGGGGGCGAGGAGCAGTTCTTC. This chain links TRBV10-3 with TRBJ2-1; D perhaps matches TRBD1 (6 bases). This CDR3 has 15 amino acids. The V and J ends lost 0 bases and 10 bases respectively, with 16 bases between them. Germline V gene sequence: CDR1 ENHRY, CDR2 SYGVKD.

The gene calls are TRBV7-9 and TRBJ2-4; TRBD1 matches at 8 bases. V lost 5 bases, J lost 6 bases, and 6 bases stayed unmatched. This CDR3 has 14 residues. CDR1 is SEHNR and CDR2 is FQNEAQ in the germline V gene (reference sequence). The CDR3 here is CASSLAGTGNIQYF. CDR3 bases: TGTGCCAGCAGCCTCGCCGGGACAGGAAACATTCAGTACTTC.

This sequence joins TRBV7-8 and TRBJ2-7; 7 bases fit TRBD1. V dropped 2 bases and J dropped 2; count of bases not matched to a gene: 6. CDR3 size: 15 residues. The germline CDR1 and CDR2 sequences are SGHVS and FQNEAQ. CDR3 coding DNA: TGTGCCAGCAGCTTAAACAGGGGTGAGACCTACGAGCAGTACTTC. It yields the protein CASSLNRGETYEQYF.

J is TRBJ1-2 and V is TRBV28; D is uncertain. The germline V gene encodes CDR1 MDHEN and CDR2 SYDVKM. The V end lost 2 bases, the J end lost 5 bases, and 9 bases lay between the germline ends. This CDR3 is 13 amino acids long. CDR3 amino acids: CASSLTGGYGYTF. In DNA, the CDR3 is TGTGCCAGCAGTTTAACCGGAGGGTATGGCTACACCTTC.

The J gene is TRBJ1-2, the V gene TRBV29-1, with TRBD1 matching 9 bases. There are 13 residues in the CDR3. The germline V gene encodes CDR1 SQVTM and CDR2 ANQGSEA. Trimming took 6 bases from V and 7 from J; bases not matched to a gene: 9. CDR3 amino acids: CSVPGQGGSGYTF. The CDR3 DNA sequence: TGCAGCGTCCCGGGACAGGGCGGGAGTGGCTACACCTTC.

The J gene is TRBJ2-1, the V gene TRBV30; the match to TRBD2 covers 7 bases. The CDR3 is 17 amino acids. Trimming took 3 bases from V and 1 from J; bases not matched to a gene: 12. Germline CDR1 reads GTSNPN; CDR2 reads SVGIG (reference sequence). For the CDR3, the DNA is TGTGCCTGGAGCGTACGGTGGGGGGGGTTTTCCTACAATGAGCAGTTCTTC. It yields the protein CAWSVRWGGFSYNEQFF.

V and J are TRBV5-1 and TRBJ2-3; 9 bases agree with TRBD1. J lost 3 bases, V lost 3 bases, and 5 bases had no gene match. CDR1 is SGHRS and CDR2 is YFSETQ in the germline V gene. CDR3 length equals 15 residues. CDR3 sequence (DNA): TGCGCCAGCAGCTCACCGGGACAGGGAACAGATACGCAGTATTTT. This codes for CASSSPGQGTDTQYF.

V usage is TRBV6-5 and J usage is TRBJ2-4, with TRBD1 as a possible D gene (5 bases). The germline V gene has CDR1 MNHEY and CDR2 SVGAGI. There are 13 residues in the CDR3. Trimming stripped 2 bases from V and 8 bases from J, with 10 bases between. The CDR3 DNA reads TGTGCCAGCAGTTACAGGGGTGGGGACATTCAGTACTTC. It encodes CASSYRGGDIQYF.

The chain uses TRBV9 and TRBJ2-3, with 7 bases that match TRBD2. Germline CDR1 SGDLS, CDR2 YYNGEE. J was trimmed by 0 bases and V by 3 bases; bases with no gene match: 4. The CDR3 has 15 amino acids. CDR3 sequence (DNA): TGTGCCAGCAGCGCGACTAGCTCTAGCACAGATACGCAGTATTTT. It encodes CASSATSSSTDTQYF.

The chain carries TRBV6-5 and TRBJ1-3, with 7 bases aligning to TRBD1. Trimming cost V 5 bases and J 10 bases; bases outside gene matches: 14. Germline CDR1 MNHEY, CDR2 SVGAGI. The CDR3 consists of 15 residues. The CDR3: CASSPPGGNLGTIYF. The CDR3 bases are TGTGCCAGCAGTCCCCCAGGGGGGAATTTGGGGACCATATATTTT.

This clone appeared once. This chain uses TRBV5-6 with TRBJ2-7, with D maybe TRBD1 (6 bases). The CDR3 covers 14 residues. V lost 7 bases and J lost 2, with 16 bases in between. Germline loops: CDR1 SGHDT, CDR2 YYEEEE. CDR3 sequence (DNA): TGTGCCAGCCGACACCAGGGGCTTGCCTACGAGCAGTACTTC. This codes for CASRHQGLAYEQYF.

The rearrangement uses TRBV3-1 (or the pseudogene TRBV3-2) and TRBJ1-3; 8 nucleotides agree with TRBD1. The V and J ends lost 4 bases and 2 bases, in that order; junction bases with no gene match: 4. This CDR3 contains 15 residues. CDR1 LGHDT and CDR2 YNNKEL come from the germline V gene (reference sequence). The DNA for the CDR3 is TGTGCCAGCAGCCGAGAACAGGGGGCTGGAAACACCATATATTTT. This gives the protein CASSREQGAGNTIYF.

V usage is TRBV28 and J usage is TRBJ1-1, with 10 bases identical to TRBD1. Germline V gives CDR1 MDHEN, CDR2 SYDVKM. CDR3 length: 17 residues. Trimming removed 6 bases from V and 4 bases from J; junction bases left unmatched: 14. The CDR3 DNA reads as TGTGCCAGCAGCTCAGACAGGGGGCGCCGAAGGGTCACTGAAGCTTTCTTT. Translated, it gives CASSSDRGRRRVTEAFF.

This clone was seen a handful of times. The chain uses TRBV11-2 and TRBJ2-1; D may be TRBD1 (6 bases). Trimming stripped 0 bases from V and 3 bases from J, with 9 bases between. The CDR3 totals 15 residues. CDR1 and CDR2 (germline): SGHAT, FQNNGV. The CDR3 coding sequence is TGTGCCAGCAGCTTAGACAGGGGCTACTACAATGAGCAGTTCTTC. It codes for CASSLDRGYYNEQFF.

The chain has TRBV5-8 and TRBJ1-1; TRBD1 matches 8 bases. The CDR3 is made up of 14 amino acids. The germline gives CDR1 SGHTS, CDR2 YDEGEE. V lost 4 bases and J lost 4; bases outside the gene matches: 6. The DNA for the CDR3 is TGTGCCAGCAGCCCATGGACAGGGCCCACTGAAGCTTTCTTT. Translation gives CASSPWTGPTEAFF.

V and J are TRBV18 and TRBJ2-4, with 7 bases aligning to TRBD1. In germline, CDR1 is KGHSH, CDR2 LQKENI. This CDR3 is 19 amino acids long. Unmatched junction bases numbered 13, after V lost 2 bases and J lost 0 bases. The CDR3 loop reads CASSPIVTGSPQAKNIQYF. The CDR3 nucleotides are TGTGCCAGCTCACCAATCGTGACAGGGTCCCCCCAAGCCAAAAACATTCAGTACTTC. The entire variable domain, with the rest obtained from reference TRBV18 and TRBJ2-4, is as follows: NAGVMQNPRHLVRRRGQEARLRCSPMKGHSHVYWYRQLPEEGLKFMVYLQKENIIDESGMPKERFSAEFPKEGPSILRIQQVVRGDSAAYFCASSPIVTGSPQAKNIQYFGAGTRLSVL.

J is TRBJ2-3 and V is TRBV28; possibly TRBD2 for D (5 bases). The CDR3 is 16 residues long. V was trimmed by 6 bases and J by 2 bases, leaving 18 bases between them. The germline CDR1 and CDR2 sequences are MDHEN and SYDVKM. The CDR3 loop reads CASSPLASRYTDTQYF. CDR3 nucleotide sequence: TGTGCCAGCAGCCCCCTGGCTAGCCGATACACAGATACGCAGTATTTT.

The chain joins TRBV6-5 to TRBJ2-7, with 9 bases that match TRBD1. This CDR3 comprises 15 residues. CDR1 is MNHEY, CDR2 SVGAGI, per germline. J lost 3 bases, V lost 6 bases, and 9 bases had no gene match. CDR3 region: CASSNPGQGIYEQYF. For the CDR3, the DNA is TGTGCCAGCAGCAACCCGGGACAGGGAATCTACGAGCAGTACTTC.

The rearrangement uses TRBV11-2 and TRBJ2-4; the D is unclear. Germline values: CDR1 SGHAT, CDR2 FQNNGV. The CDR3 spans 13 residues. The V gene lost 8 bases and the J gene lost 0 bases, with 8 bases spanning the gap. CDR3 in amino acids: CASRAIAKNIQYF. CDR3 nucleotide sequence: TGTGCCAGCCGTGCGATAGCCAAAAACATTCAGTACTTC.

This clone was seen just once. The CDR3 nucleotides read TGTGCCAGCGTGGGAGCGACGGATGGCTACACCTTC. Amino acid sequence: CASVGATDGYTF. V is TRBV6-5 and J is TRBJ1-2; no definite D call. Trimming left V 8 bases short and J 6 bases short, with 13 bases between. The CDR3 contains 12 residues. Germline-derived CDR1 and CDR2 are MNHEY and SVGAGI.

The chain is built from TRBV24-1 and TRBJ1-1; D may be TRBD1 (6 bases). The CDR3 consists of 14 residues. V lost 7 bases, J lost 4 bases, and 15 bases lay in between. Germline V lookup: CDR1 KGHDR, CDR2 SFDVKD. The CDR3 here is CATRPGEGGTEAFF. The CDR3, as DNA: TGTGCCACCAGGCCAGGGGAGGGGGGCACTGAAGCTTTCTTT.

This clone was recorded once. The chain joins TRBV6-4 to TRBJ2-7; D is unresolved. V was clipped by 2 bases and J by 2 bases, with 10 bases between them. CDR1 is MRHNA, CDR2 SNTAGT, per germline. The CDR3 is 14 residues long. The CDR3 loop is CASSDGQNPYEQYF. CDR3 in DNA: TGTGCCAGCAGTGACGGTCAGAACCCCTACGAGCAGTACTTC.

The chain combines TRBV28 with TRBJ2-7; the D gene is possibly TRBD1 (5 bases). CDR3 length: 13 residues. CDR1 MDHEN and CDR2 SYDVKM come from the germline V gene. Trimming removed 1 base from V and 4 bases from J, with 8 bases in between. CDR3 loop: CASSLLTAYEQYF. CDR3 nucleotide sequence: TGTGCCAGCAGTTTATTGACAGCTTACGAGCAGTACTTC. Drawing the rest from reference TRBV28 and TRBJ2-7, the complete variable domain is DVKVTQSSRYLVKRTGEKVFLECVQDMDHENMFWYRQDPGLGLRLIYFSYDVKMKEKGDIPEGYSVSREKKERFSLILESASTNQTSMYLCASSLLTAYEQYFGPGTRLTVT.

This clone was recorded only once. The CDR3 here is CAGEGGAPNTGELFF. The CDR3 DNA follows: TGTGCCGGCGAGGGGGGGGCACCGAACACCGGGGAGCTGTTTTTT. The rearrangement uses TRBV7-9 and TRBJ2-2; D is perhaps TRBD2 (7 bases). The germline CDR1 and CDR2 sequences are SEHNR and FQNEAQ (reference sequence). The CDR3 is 15 residues long. V was trimmed by 11 bases and J by 0 bases, leaving 16 bases between them.

This chain uses TRBV7-2 with TRBJ2-1; TRBD1 agrees at 9 bases. The CDR3 spans 14 residues. The germline CDR1 and CDR2 sequences are SGHTA and FQGNSA. V trimming: 6 bases; J trimming: 5 bases; junction bases outside the gene matches: 5. In DNA, the CDR3 is TGTGCCAGCAGGACGGGACAGGGTGACAATGAGCAGTTCTTC. This encodes CASRTGQGDNEQFF.

The V and J genes are TRBV13 and TRBJ2-2; 7 positions agree with TRBD2. This CDR3 contains 15 residues. Germline assignment: CDR1 PRHDT and CDR2 FYEKMQ (reference sequence). The junction had 6 bases not matched to a gene; V was cut back by 4 bases and J by 4 bases. CDR3 sequence (DNA): TGTGCCAGCAGCTCAAAGACTAGCAGCACCGGGGAGCTGTTTTTT. Residues: CASSSKTSSTGELFF.

This clone was seen more than once but under ten times. V is TRBV7-9 and J is TRBJ2-7; no clear D gene. This CDR3 has 14 amino acids. V was clipped by 1 base and J by 5 bases, with 12 bases between them. Per the germline V gene, CDR1 is SEHNR and CDR2 is FQNEAQ (reference sequence). Here the CDR3 reads CASSLVRPGHEQYF. The CDR3 DNA reads TGTGCCAGCAGCTTAGTTCGGCCAGGCCACGAGCAGTACTTC.

DNA of the CDR3: TGCAGCGTAAGAGCGGGGGGAGATACGCAGTATTTT. This codes for CSVRAGGDTQYF. This chain links TRBV29-1 with TRBJ2-3; 9 bases match TRBD2. The CDR3 spans 12 residues. The V and J ends lost 6 bases and 5 bases, in that order; junction bases with no gene match: 3. The germline gives CDR1 SQVTM, CDR2 ANQGSEA.

DNA of the CDR3: TGTGCCAGCAGCTCACAGGGGGCGTTGTTTTTT. This gives the protein CASSSQGALFF. The rearrangement uses TRBV7-6 and TRBJ1-4, with TRBD1 matching 9 bases. V shed 4 bases, J shed 15 bases, and the junction held 3 bases outside the gene matches. CDR3 size: 11 residues. The germline V gene encodes CDR1 SGHVS and CDR2 FNYEAQ.